The 22 T cell receptor beta chains below were found in one sample sequenced in a study of cytomegalovirus exposure and HLA in healthy donors. The PCR had 60 Vbeta and 13 Jbeta primers. Some clones are missing from TCRdb's copy, which holds only in-frame ones; the method was immunoSEQ multiplex PCR. Here the sample spans around 160,000 clones, just over 75% being singletons. Specimen: PBMCs. These receptors originate from a woman in her thirties or forties in good health and CMV-seronegative.

The rearrangement uses TRBV6-6 and TRBJ1-1; 7 nucleotides align to TRBD1. V shed 2 bases and J 3 bases; nucleotides not matched to a gene: 3. Germline CDR1 MNHNY, CDR2 SVGAGI (reference sequence). The CDR3 covers 14 residues. The CDR3 loop reads CASSYPQGDTEAFF. The CDR3 bases are TGTGCCAGCAGTTACCCCCAGGGGGACACTGAAGCTTTCTTT.

This clone occurred a few times. The J gene is TRBJ2-2, the V gene TRBV6-4; TRBD2 aligns across 10 bases. Trimming at V came to 4 bases and at J to 6 bases, leaving 11 bases not matched to a gene. The length of the CDR3 is 17 residues. The germline gives CDR1 MRHNA, CDR2 SNTAGT. The CDR3 sequence is CASSVQAGGPGAGELFF. The CDR3 DNA reads as TGTGCCAGCAGTGTCCAAGCGGGAGGGCCTGGGGCCGGGGAGCTGTTTTTT.

The chain employs TRBV6-5 and TRBJ1-5, with 8 positions matching TRBD1. CDR1 and CDR2 from the germline V gene are MNHEY and SVGAGI. This CDR3 has 15 amino acids. V trimming: 5 bases; J trimming: 7 bases; junction bases outside the gene matches: 10. The CDR3 sequence: CASSAMTGAWQPQHF. DNA of the CDR3: TGTGCCAGCAGTGCGATGACAGGGGCATGGCAGCCCCAGCATTTT.

The chain combines TRBV6-5 with TRBJ1-4, with D unclear. This CDR3 is 16 amino acids long. CDR1 MNHEY and CDR2 SVGAGI come from the germline V gene. V lost 4 bases and J lost 0, with 12 bases in between. CDR3 DNA: TGTGCCAGCAGTTCTACCTCTCTTGCAACTAATGAAAAACTGTTTTTT. This gives the protein CASSSTSLATNEKLFF.

V usage is TRBV7-2 and J usage is TRBJ2-7; TRBD2 matches 11 bases. The V gene's germline CDR1 is SGHTA and CDR2 FQGNSA. This CDR3 is 14 amino acids long. V was pared by 6 bases and J by 3 bases, with 4 bases of the junction left unmatched. CDR3 nucleotides: TGTGCCAGCAGGTCTAGCGGGGGGAGCTACGAGCAGTACTTC. The encoded protein is CASRSSGGSYEQYF.

The chain links TRBV6-4 to TRBJ2-6; TRBD1 might be the D (5 bases). V gave up 5 bases and J gave up 4 bases, with 12 bases separating them. Germline CDR1 and CDR2: MRHNA and SNTAGT. The CDR3 is 15 amino acids. CDR3 DNA sequence: TGTGCCAGCAGTCCAGGGATGCAAGGGGCCAACGTCCTGACTTTC. Protein: CASSPGMQGANVLTF.

This chain connects TRBV19 to TRBJ1-5, with 9 bases lining up with TRBD1. There are 16 residues in the CDR3. V gave up 6 bases and J gave up 6 bases; unmatched junction bases: 12. Per germline, CDR1 LNHDA and CDR2 SQIVND (reference sequence). As DNA, the CDR3 is TGTGCCAGTAGCCAAACCGGGGGACAGGGTATTCAGCCCCAGCATTTT. The encoded protein is CASSQTGGQGIQPQHF.

The V and J genes are TRBV28 and TRBJ1-1; TRBD1 might be the D (6 bases). This CDR3 contains 10 residues. Germline assignment: CDR1 MDHEN and CDR2 SYDVKM. V was trimmed by 10 bases and J by 12 bases, leaving 15 bases between them. The CDR3 loop reads CATYRERTFF. CDR3 coding DNA: TGTGCCACTTACAGGGAAAGGACTTTCTTT.

The chain carries TRBV7-6 and TRBJ2-5, with 7 bases that match TRBD1. The CDR3 spans 12 residues. Looked up from germline, CDR1 is SGHVS and CDR2 is FNYEAQ. Trimming at V came to 6 bases and at J to 12 bases, leaving 10 bases not matched to a gene. CDR3 sequence: CASSHPGQREYF. For the CDR3, the DNA is TGTGCCAGCAGTCATCCGGGACAGCGAGAGTACTTC.

The V call is TRBV6-4, the J call TRBJ2-7; 9 bases align to TRBD2. The CDR3 runs to 14 residues. CDR1 is MRHNA and CDR2 is SNTAGT in the germline V gene. V trimming: 2 bases; J trimming: 6 bases; junction bases outside the gene matches: 5. The CDR3 loop reads CASSDRAGGGEQYF. Written as DNA, the CDR3 is TGTGCCAGCAGTGACCGAGCGGGAGGCGGCGAGCAGTACTTC.

The chain carries TRBV9 and TRBJ2-7, with D possibly matching TRBD2 (5 bases). The CDR3 has 13 amino acids. Germline CDR1 reads SGDLS; CDR2 reads YYNGEE. V was cut by 0 bases and J by 3 bases, with 7 bases left in between. The CDR3 spells CASSVAGDYEQYF. CDR3 coding DNA: TGTGCCAGCAGCGTAGCCGGGGACTACGAGCAGTACTTC.

This chain joins TRBV11-2 and TRBJ1-4; D gene uncertain. From germline, CDR1 is SGHAT and CDR2 FQNNGV. The CDR3 is 14 amino acids. Trimming cost V 4 bases and J 8 bases, with 14 bases left between them. CDR3 nucleotide sequence: TGTGCCAGCAGCTCTTCCCATCTACAGGAAAAACTGTTTTTT. Protein sequence: CASSSSHLQEKLFF.

Here the CDR3 reads CASMEQGSHSGANVLTF. The DNA of the CDR3 is TGTGCCAGTATGGAACAGGGGAGTCACTCTGGGGCCAACGTCCTGACTTTC. The chain combines TRBV19 with TRBJ2-6, with 7 bases fitting TRBD1. CDR3 size: 17 residues. V shed 7 bases, J shed 0 bases, and the junction held 9 bases outside the gene matches. Per germline, CDR1 LNHDA and CDR2 SQIVND (reference sequence).

The chain has TRBV5-6 and TRBJ2-7, with D possibly TRBD1 on 5 matching bases. V was pared by 4 bases and J by 4 bases, with 18 bases between. The CDR3 totals 15 residues. Germline V lookup: CDR1 SGHDT, CDR2 YYEEEE. CDR3 in amino acids: CASSTPGGARYEQYF. The CDR3 DNA sequence: TGTGCCAGCAGCACCCCTGGTGGGGCTCGTTACGAGCAGTACTTC.

V and J are TRBV19 and TRBJ2-2, with D possibly TRBD1 on 5 matching bases. V dropped 4 bases and J dropped 6 bases, with 12 bases sitting between them. Germline CDR1 reads LNHDA; CDR2 reads SQIVND (reference sequence). The CDR3 has 14 residues. The CDR3 protein is CASSNQGSSGELFF. CDR3 coding DNA: TGTGCCAGTAGTAACCAGGGATCCTCCGGGGAGCTGTTTTTT.

The rearrangement uses TRBV7-9 and TRBJ1-1; D might be TRBD1 (5 bases). Germline assignment: CDR1 SEHNR and CDR2 FQNEAQ (reference sequence). CDR3 length: 12 residues. Trimming stripped 7 bases from V and 4 bases from J, with 10 bases between. CDR3 loop: CASTPDTTEAFF. The CDR3 nucleotides are TGTGCCAGCACCCCGGACACCACTGAAGCTTTCTTT.

The chain recombines TRBV2 with TRBJ1-1, with a weak D call TRBD1 (6 bases). Germline-derived CDR1 and CDR2 are SNHLY and FYNNEI. V was clipped by 5 bases and J by 0 bases, with 10 bases between them. The CDR3 is 14 residues long. CDR3 protein: CASSRQDMNTEAFF. In DNA form, the CDR3 reads TGTGCCAGCAGTCGACAGGATATGAACACTGAAGCTTTCTTT.

The chain employs TRBV7-3 and TRBJ2-3, with D perhaps TRBD1 (6 bases). V lost 3 bases and J 3 bases, leaving 13 bases between the germline ends. This CDR3 comprises 15 residues. Germline loops: CDR1 SGHTA, CDR2 FQGTGA. The CDR3 sequence: CASSFRQASTDTQYF. Written as DNA, the CDR3 is TGTGCCAGCAGCTTTCGACAGGCCTCGACAGATACGCAGTATTTT.

The chain links TRBV11-3 to TRBJ2-1; no reliable D call. Germline V CDR1 and CDR2: SGHNT, YENEEA. The CDR3 contains 14 residues. Trimming cost V 1 base and J 9 bases, with 13 bases left between them. The CDR3 sequence is CASSLGASLGEQFF. DNA of the CDR3: TGTGCCAGCAGCTTAGGGGCCAGCTTAGGTGAGCAGTTCTTC.

This clone showed up just a few times. The rearrangement uses TRBV6-5 and TRBJ1-2, with D unclear. Germline values: CDR1 MNHEY, CDR2 SVGAGI. V was clipped by 3 bases and J by 8 bases, with 10 bases between them. The CDR3 has 12 residues. Here the CDR3 reads CASSYNGRGYTF. CDR3 DNA: TGTGCCAGCAGTTATAACGGTCGCGGCTACACCTTC.

This chain joins TRBV6-6 and TRBJ1-1; 7 nucleotides line up with TRBD1. CDR3 length: 15 residues. The junction had 10 bases not matched to a gene; V was cut back by 4 bases and J by 5 bases. CDR1 and CDR2 from the germline V gene are MNHNY and SVGAGI (reference sequence). CDR3: CASSSRDRKATEAFF. The CDR3 DNA is TGTGCCAGCAGTTCCCGGGACAGAAAGGCGACTGAAGCTTTCTTT.

This sequence joins TRBV5-1 and TRBJ2-7; maybe TRBD2 (6 bases). This CDR3 has 15 residues. Between the trimmed V and J ends, which lost 5 bases and 6 bases, there was a span of 21 bases. Germline V gene sequence: CDR1 SGHRS, CDR2 YFSETQ. CDR3 sequence: CASRGLDGGMSEQYF. CDR3 DNA sequence: TGCGCCAGCAGAGGGCTAGACGGGGGTATGAGCGAGCAGTACTTC.